Shown below are 18 T cell receptor beta chains from a single sample sequenced in a study of early T cells in non-severe SARS-CoV-2 infection. TCRdb re-called the 5' RACE reads through MiXCR, storing one row per CDR3 protein. The sample records 70,000 to 75,000 distinct CDR3 sequences, 9% to 15% being singletons. What was sequenced was whole blood. These receptors came from an adult who was a healthcare worker with PCR-confirmed SARS-CoV-2 infection or an uninfected control (not recorded which).

This clonotype was recorded many times. The chain couples TRBV20-1 to TRBJ1-1, with D tentatively TRBD1 (6 bases). Germline-derived CDR1 and CDR2 are DFQATT and SNEGSKA (reference sequence). V lost 0 bases to trimming and J lost 1 base, with 18 bases between them. This CDR3 contains 17 residues. The CDR3 bases are TGCAGTGCTAGAGAGGGGATCGGGGGCGTAGGGAACACTGAAGCTTTCTTT. Amino acids: CSAREGIGGVGNTEAFF.

This clonotype was seen at least ten times. The chain is built from TRBV7-3 and TRBJ1-6, with D hard to call. CDR3 length: 15 residues. Trimming took 2 bases from V and 7 from J, leaving 12 bases between them. The germline V gene has CDR1 SGHTA and CDR2 FQGTGA. The CDR3 DNA sequence: TGTGCCAGCAGCTTAGGCCAGGCGGGGAATTCACCCCTCCACTTT. This sequence encodes CASSLGQAGNSPLHF.

This clonotype was observed many times. The chain joins TRBV27 to TRBJ2-7, with D tentatively TRBD1 (5 bases). CDR1 is MNHEY and CDR2 is SMNVEV in the germline V gene (reference sequence). The CDR3 extends over 14 amino acids. Trimming left V 4 bases short and J 2 bases short, with 12 bases between. CDR3 sequence: CASSSSDSTYEQYF. The DNA for the CDR3 is TGTGCCAGCAGTTCCTCTGACAGCACCTACGAGCAGTACTTC.

This clonotype was detected only a few times. The chain recombines TRBV5-4 with TRBJ2-3; 9 positions match TRBD1. In germline, CDR1 is SGHNT, CDR2 YYREEE (reference sequence). The CDR3 spans 15 residues. Trimming cost V 4 bases and J 1 base; bases outside gene matches: 4. CDR3 loop: CASSLWTGGTDTQYF. CDR3 in DNA: TGTGCCAGCAGCCTTTGGACAGGGGGCACAGATACGCAGTATTTT.

This clonotype was picked up many times. The V gene is TRBV6-1, the J gene TRBJ1-1; weak D call: TRBD1 (5 bases). This CDR3 contains 12 residues. The V and J ends lost 4 bases and 3 bases respectively, with 6 bases between them. CDR1 MNHNS and CDR2 SASEGT come from the germline V gene. This CDR3 is CASSGGYTEAFF. CDR3 DNA: TGTGCCAGCAGTGGGGGGTACACTGAAGCTTTCTTT.

This chain joins TRBV7-9 and TRBJ2-1; 13 bases fit TRBD2. The CDR3 spans 16 residues. In germline, CDR1 is SEHNR, CDR2 FQNEAQ (reference sequence). J lost 7 bases, V lost 5 bases, and 8 bases had no gene match. DNA for the CDR3: TGTGCCAGCAGCCCCCGGACTAGCGGGAGTAGTAATGAGCAGTTCTTC. This encodes CASSPRTSGSSNEQFF.

Ten or more counts support this clonotype. The chain joins TRBV11-3 to TRBJ2-3; D gene unclear. The germline gives CDR1 SGHNT, CDR2 YENEEA. Trimming left V 5 bases short and J 0 bases short, with 9 bases between. The CDR3 runs 14 residues. In nucleotides, the CDR3 is TGTGCCAGCAGCCCGGGCCTTAGCACAGATACGCAGTATTTT. This encodes CASSPGLSTDTQYF.

This rearrangement joins TRBV28 to TRBJ2-4; 8 bases agree with TRBD2. This CDR3 has 13 residues. Germline V gives CDR1 MDHEN, CDR2 SYDVKM. V gave up 2 bases and J gave up 6 bases; unmatched junction bases: 0. The CDR3 spells CASSLRGGNIQYF. Written as DNA, the CDR3 is TGTGCCAGCAGTTTACGGGGGGGAAACATTCAGTACTTC.

This chain connects TRBV5-4 to TRBJ2-1; D may be TRBD1 or TRBD2 (5 bases each). Trimming pared 4 bases from V and 9 bases from J, leaving 20 bases between. The CDR3 extends over 15 amino acids. Germline-derived CDR1 and CDR2 are SGHNT and YYREEE (reference sequence). The CDR3 nucleotides read TGTGCCAGCAGCGGGGGTCGGACCCTTGGGGGTGAGCAGTTCTTC. Protein sequence: CASSGGRTLGGEQFF. Full variable domain (outside the CDR3, taken from reference TRBV5-4 and TRBJ2-1): ETGVTQSPTHLIKTRGQQVTLRCSSQSGHNTVSWYQQALGQGPQFIFQYYREEENGRGNFPPRFSGLQFPNYSSELNVNALELDDSALYLCASSGGRTLGGEQFFGPGTRLTVL.

The chain couples TRBV7-2 to TRBJ1-2; perhaps TRBD1 as D (5 bases). V lost 0 bases to trimming and J lost 2 bases, with 10 bases between them. CDR3 length equals 15 residues. Germline lookup yields CDR1 SGHTA and CDR2 FQGNSA. CDR3 DNA sequence: TGTGCCAGCAGCTTAGCGTTGGGGCGGAACTATGGCTACACCTTC. Translation: CASSLALGRNYGYTF.

This clonotype was observed a few times. This rearrangement joins TRBV27 to TRBJ2-7; D is possibly TRBD1 or TRBD2 (6 bases each). Germline values: CDR1 MNHEY, CDR2 SMNVEV (reference sequence). V lost 11 bases and J 4 bases, leaving 24 bases between the germline ends. This CDR3 is built from 15 residues. For the CDR3, the DNA is TGTGCCGTCTCCTTCTCTGGGAGAGGGGGGTACGAGCAGTACTTC. Translation: CAVSFSGRGGYEQYF.

This clonotype was detected many times. This chain joins TRBV5-5 and TRBJ2-5, with 14 bases aligning to TRBD2. The CDR3 spans 18 residues. Germline V CDR1 and CDR2: SGHKS, YYEKEE (reference sequence). The junction had 12 bases not matched to a gene; V was cut back by 4 bases and J by 4 bases. The CDR3 coding sequence is TGTGCCAGCAGCGGAGCGGAGACTAGCGGGAGGGCCAGAGAGACCCAGTACTTC. Protein sequence: CASSGAETSGRARETQYF.

This clonotype was recorded at least ten times. The genes are TRBV6-6 and TRBJ1-5; D is perhaps TRBD1 (5 bases). The V and J ends lost 7 bases and 9 bases respectively, with 22 bases between them. The CDR3 runs to 15 residues. CDR1 MNHNY and CDR2 SVGAGI come from the germline V gene (reference sequence). The CDR3 DNA reads TGTGCCAGCACAGTTGAGGGACCTCCGTGGATGCCCCAGCATTTT. It codes for CASTVEGPPWMPQHF.

At least ten counts were recorded for this clonotype. This chain joins TRBV20-1 and TRBJ2-7; tentative D call: TRBD2 (5 bases). The CDR3 length is 15 residues. Germline V lookup: CDR1 DFQATT, CDR2 SNEGSKA (reference sequence). Trimming took 0 bases from V and 4 from J, leaving 16 bases between them. Here the CDR3 DNA reads TGCAGTGCTAGAGATAAGGACTCCGGCATTTACGAGCAGTACTTC. Translating it yields CSARDKDSGIYEQYF.

This clonotype was counted many times. The chain joins TRBV29-1 to TRBJ2-3; 7 nucleotides line up with TRBD2. Losses at the gene ends were 1 base for V and 6 bases for J; bases not matched to a gene: 10. Germline V lookup: CDR1 SQVTM, CDR2 ANQGSEA. The CDR3 totals 15 residues. The CDR3 reads CSVEGVASGSDTQYF. The CDR3 nucleotides read TGCAGCGTTGAAGGGGTTGCTAGCGGTAGTGATACGCAGTATTTT.

This clonotype has a count of ten or more. The V gene is TRBV29-1, the J gene TRBJ2-3; D is unclear. Germline V gene data show CDR1 as SQVTM and CDR2 as ANQGSEA. This CDR3 is built from 12 residues. The V gene lost 7 bases and the J gene lost 3 bases, with 11 bases spanning the gap. CDR3 sequence (DNA): TGCAGCGGGGGTATTGAAACAGATACGCAGTATTTT. Translated: CSGGIETDTQYF.

This clonotype was observed at least ten times. The J gene is TRBJ2-7, the V gene TRBV7-8; D is undetermined. This CDR3 is built from 15 residues. The V gene lost 0 bases and the J gene lost 1 base, with 10 bases spanning the gap. CDR1 and CDR2 from the germline V gene are SGHVS and FQNEAQ. The CDR3 DNA reads as TGTGCCAGCAGCTTAGCAGATAGACCATCCTACGAGCAGTACTTC. Its translation: CASSLADRPSYEQYF.

This sequence joins TRBV24-1 and TRBJ1-2; TRBD1 matches at 7 bases. The CDR3 has 13 amino acids. The germline V gene has CDR1 KGHDR and CDR2 SFDVKD. The V segment lost 9 bases and the J segment 9 bases; nucleotides outside the gene matches: 12. The CDR3 coding sequence is TGTGCCACCCTAACCTGGACAGGTCGGAGCTACACCTTC. It translates to CATLTWTGRSYTF.